The present TCR beta chain was sequenced within a study of blood T cell repertoires in COVID-19. Study-wide background: Samples of COVID-19 (acute and convalescent) were obtained from the United States, Italy and Spain. PBMCs, B-cell-depleted T cells, or T cells were the source of the cDNA or gDNA that made up the material.

Profiled with immunoSEQ multiplex PCR; TCRdb holds only in-frame clones, not every one. In the table there are some 170,000 clones, roughly three quarters of which are singletons. From germline, CDR1 is MNHEY and CDR2 SVGEGT. The CDR3 totals 16 residues. V dropped 6 bases and J dropped 1; count of bases not matched to a gene: 6. The sequence derives from a woman in her fifties or sixties with active or convalescent COVID-19. Specimen: peripheral blood. The V gene is TRBV6-2 or TRBV6-3, the J gene TRBJ2-2; TRBD2 agrees at 9 bases. CDR3 loop: CASSDQAGGNTGELFF. DNA of the CDR3: TGTGCCAGCAGCGACCAAGCGGGAGGGAACACCGGGGAGCTGTTTTTT.